This T cell receptor (beta chain) was identified during a study of T cell responses to AZD1222 COVID-19 vaccine. V lost 0 bases to trimming and J lost 8 bases; unmatched junction nucleotides: 7. Germline V lookup: CDR1 SEHNR, CDR2 FQNEAQ (reference sequence). This CDR3 region has 15 residues. This clone was detected only a few times. Profiled with immunoSEQ multiplex PCR; TCRdb holds only in-frame clones, not every one. The profile shows about 120,000 clones, roughly 89% of them singletons. The sequence came from an adult in good health. This specimen consisted of peripheral blood, obtained on day 0 of AZD1222 vaccination. The chain couples TRBV7-9 to TRBJ2-1; 7 positions agree with TRBD2. CDR3 region: CASSLARGTGDEQFF. The CDR3 region has the DNA TGTGCCAGCAGCTTAGCGCGGGGGACGGGGGATGAGCAGTTCTTC.